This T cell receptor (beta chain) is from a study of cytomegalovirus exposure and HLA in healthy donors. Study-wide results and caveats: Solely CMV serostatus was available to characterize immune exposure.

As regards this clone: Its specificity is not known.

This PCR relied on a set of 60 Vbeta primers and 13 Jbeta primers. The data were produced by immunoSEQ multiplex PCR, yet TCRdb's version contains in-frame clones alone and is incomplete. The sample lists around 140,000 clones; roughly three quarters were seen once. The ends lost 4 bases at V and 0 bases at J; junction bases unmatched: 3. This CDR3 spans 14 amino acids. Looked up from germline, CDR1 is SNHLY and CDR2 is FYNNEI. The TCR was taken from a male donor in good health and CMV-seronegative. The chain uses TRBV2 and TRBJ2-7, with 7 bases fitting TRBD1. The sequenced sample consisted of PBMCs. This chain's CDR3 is CASSGGGISYEQYF. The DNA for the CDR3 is TGTGCCAGCAGTGGAGGGGGCATCTCCTACGAGCAGTACTTC.